These T cell receptor beta chains were read from a single sample in a study of T-cell memory formation after mild COVID-19. TCRdb passed the 5' RACE reads through MiXCR, listing each CDR3 protein once. The data contain roughly 450,000 distinct CDR3 sequences, roughly 18% of them singletons. The sample was PBMCs or a T cell subset sorted from them (not recorded which). The receptors here all came from an adult woman who had mild COVID-19 (a few samples of this study predate the infection). Cell type and time point are not known. Each CDR3 is given with its conserved first and last residue. Each record gives: CDR3 length, J gene, clone size, D gene, V gene, CDR3 DNA, CDR3 protein. The D gene is left open where the match is weak. For some rows the clone size is stated as once, few or many, or as a class when expanded; others skip it.

length: 17
J: TRBJ2-1
size: .
D: .
V: TRBV14
DNA: TGTGCCAGCAGCCAAGATAAGGCCATTCCCTCCTACAATGAGCAGTTCTTC
CDR3: CASSQDKAIPSYNEQFF

length: 14
J: TRBJ2-1
size: few
D: .
V: TRBV12-3/TRBV12-4
DNA: TGTGCCAGCAGTTTGAGACGGGCTGACAATGAGCAGTTCTTC
CDR3: CASSLRRADNEQFF

length: 14
J: TRBJ1-4
size: .
D: .
V: TRBV5-4
DNA: TGTGCCAGCAGCATACAGGGCACCAGAGAAAAACTGTTTTTT
CDR3: CASSIQGTREKLFF

length: 16
J: TRBJ1-3
size: .
D: .
V: TRBV6-5
DNA: TGTGCCAGCAGGCATTCCAGTGGGGGCTCTGGAAACACCATATATTTT
CDR3: CASRHSSGGSGNTIYF

length: 14
J: TRBJ1-2
size: .
D: .
V: TRBV3-1
DNA: TGTGCCAGCAGCCAAGTCCCAGGGATGGGAGGCTACACCTTC
CDR3: CASSQVPGMGGYTF

length: 13
J: TRBJ2-7
size: .
D: .
V: TRBV30
DNA: TGTGCCTGGAGTACCTGGGACACCTACGAGCAGTACTTC
CDR3: CAWSTWDTYEQYF

length: 15
J: TRBJ2-7
size: .
D: TRBD1
V: TRBV7-9
DNA: TGTGCCAGCAGCCCCGGGACAGGGGTTTCCTACGAGCAGTACTTC
CDR3: CASSPGTGVSYEQYF

length: 13
J: TRBJ2-1
size: .
D: TRBD2
V: TRBV29-1
DNA: TGCAGCCCCCTAAGCGGGAGGGGCAATGAGCAGTTCTTC
CDR3: CSPLSGRGNEQFF

length: 13
J: TRBJ2-2
size: .
D: .
V: TRBV30
DNA: TGTGCCTGGAGTGTACAGCACACCGGGGAGCTGTTTTTT
CDR3: CAWSVQHTGELFF

length: 15
J: TRBJ2-1
size: few
D: TRBD2
V: TRBV27
DNA: TGTGCCAGCAGTTTAATAGCGGGAGGTTACAATGAGCAGTTCTTC
CDR3: CASSLIAGGYNEQFF

length: 14
J: TRBJ2-1
size: few
D: .
V: TRBV29-1
DNA: TGCAGCACCGGGGGTGGGGGTACCTACAATGAGCAGTTCTTC
CDR3: CSTGGGGTYNEQFF

length: 17
J: TRBJ2-7
size: few
D: TRBD2
V: TRBV6-5
DNA: TGTGCCAGCAGCCCATACCCGCGGACTAGCAACACCTACGAGCAGTACTTC
CDR3: CASSPYPRTSNTYEQYF

length: 14
J: TRBJ1-1
size: .
D: .
V: TRBV20-1
DNA: TGCAGTGCTAGAGTCCCTACAGTGAACACTGAAGCTTTCTTT
CDR3: CSARVPTVNTEAFF

length: 16
J: TRBJ2-1
size: .
D: TRBD2
V: TRBV4-2
DNA: TGTGCCAGCAGCCAAGAGGGGTGGGAGGGCGTCGATGAGCAGTTCTTC
CDR3: CASSQEGWEGVDEQFF

length: 15
J: TRBJ2-1
size: few
D: .
V: TRBV27
DNA: TGTGCCAGCACCCCTTCGGTCGGCAGCTACAATGAGCAGTTCTTC
CDR3: CASTPSVGSYNEQFF

length: 14
J: TRBJ2-1
size: few
D: TRBD1
V: TRBV5-6
DNA: TGTGCCAGCAGCTTTTATCGGACAGGGGATGAGCAGTTCTTC
CDR3: CASSFYRTGDEQFF

length: 16
J: TRBJ2-7
size: few
D: .
V: TRBV9
DNA: TGTGCCAGCAGCGTAGAGGACGGTACTGTGGGCTACGAGCAGTACTTC
CDR3: CASSVEDGTVGYEQYF

length: 14
J: TRBJ2-3
size: .
D: .
V: TRBV12-3/TRBV12-4
DNA: TGTGCCAGCAGTTACCCACAGGGAATAGATACGCAGTATTTT
CDR3: CASSYPQGIDTQYF

length: 18
J: TRBJ2-1
size: few
D: TRBD2
V: TRBV30
DNA: TGTGCCTGGAGTGCGCGCTGGGGACTAGCGGGGGGGCTCTATGAGCAGTTCTTC
CDR3: CAWSARWGLAGGLYEQFF

length: 12
J: TRBJ1-1
size: few
D: .
V: TRBV12-3/TRBV12-4
DNA: TGTGCCAGCAGTTTAGGAGGGTATGAAGCTTTCTTT
CDR3: CASSLGGYEAFF

length: 17
J: TRBJ2-1
size: .
D: TRBD2
V: TRBV20-1
DNA: TGCAGTGCTAGAGACTGGACACTAGCGGGGGGTTTCGGTGAGCAGTTCTTC
CDR3: CSARDWTLAGGFGEQFF

length: 19
J: TRBJ2-3
size: few
D: TRBD1
V: TRBV20-1
DNA: TGCAGTGCTAGGCTTACCTCCCCCGGGACAGCCCTTGTGACAGATACGCAGTATTTT
CDR3: CSARLTSPGTALVTDTQYF

length: 13
J: TRBJ1-1
size: .
D: .
V: TRBV24-1
DNA: TGTGCCACCACCCCGTTTAGAGGCACTGAAGCTTTCTTT
CDR3: CATTPFRGTEAFF

length: 15
J: TRBJ2-1
size: .
D: .
V: TRBV29-1
DNA: TGCAGCGTTGTGGGGAATACTCACCATTACAATGAGCAGTTCTTC
CDR3: CSVVGNTHHYNEQFF

length: 14
J: TRBJ2-1
size: once
D: TRBD2
V: TRBV10-1
DNA: TGCGCCAGCAGAATGACTAGCGGGGAGGATGAGCAGTTCTTC
CDR3: CASRMTSGEDEQFF

length: 13
J: TRBJ1-1
size: .
D: .
V: TRBV5-6
DNA: TGTGCCAGCAGCTTGTATCGTCCGGATGAAGCTTTCTTT
CDR3: CASSLYRPDEAFF

length: 11
J: TRBJ1-2
size: few
D: .
V: TRBV29-1
DNA: TGCAGCGTCCAACAGGGTATAGGCTACACCTTC
CDR3: CSVQQGIGYTF

length: 16
J: TRBJ2-3
size: .
D: .
V: TRBV4-2
DNA: TGTGCCAGCAGCCAAGAGCGGCGGTTCCGCACAGATGCGCAGTATTTT
CDR3: CASSQERRFRTDAQYF

length: 13
J: TRBJ2-7
size: .
D: TRBD2
V: TRBV20-1
DNA: TGCAGTGCGACAGCGGGAGGGCCCGCCGAGCAGTACTTC
CDR3: CSATAGGPAEQYF

length: 17
J: TRBJ2-5
size: .
D: TRBD1
V: TRBV5-1
DNA: TGCGCCAGCAGCCGAACCGGGACAGGGGATTATGGGGAGACCCAGTACTTC
CDR3: CASSRTGTGDYGETQYF

length: 15
J: TRBJ2-3
size: few
D: .
V: TRBV2
DNA: TGTGCCACCCCTTGGACCTCAGAGTACACAGATACGCAGTATTTT
CDR3: CATPWTSEYTDTQYF

length: 17
J: TRBJ1-3
size: few
D: .
V: TRBV24-1
DNA: TGTGCCACCAGTGACCCCCCAGGACAAGGGGGTGGAAACACCATATATTTT
CDR3: CATSDPPGQGGGNTIYF

length: 15
J: TRBJ2-5
size: .
D: TRBD1
V: TRBV7-9
DNA: TGTGCCAGCAGCTCCCGGACAGGGGGTAGGGAGACCCAGTACTTC
CDR3: CASSSRTGGRETQYF

length: 16
J: TRBJ2-2
size: few
D: .
V: TRBV4-2
DNA: TGTGCCAGCAGCCAAGCCGGGACCACGAACACCGGGGAGCTGTTTTTT
CDR3: CASSQAGTTNTGELFF

length: 12
J: TRBJ2-7
size: few
D: .
V: TRBV14
DNA: TGTGCCAGCAGTGGGGCGAACTACGAGCAGTACTTC
CDR3: CASSGANYEQYF

length: 14
J: TRBJ1-5
size: once
D: .
V: TRBV18
DNA: TGTGCCAGCTCACAGGCCGGGGGGCGGCAGCCCCAGCATTTT
CDR3: CASSQAGGRQPQHF

length: 16
J: TRBJ2-3
size: few
D: .
V: TRBV12-3/TRBV12-4
DNA: TGTGCCAGCAGTTTGGGAAGGATCTCAAGGGGAGATACGCAGTATTTT
CDR3: CASSLGRISRGDTQYF

length: 13
J: TRBJ1-1
size: many
D: .
V: TRBV15
DNA: TGTGCCACCAGCAGAGATCGTGGAGATGAAGCTTTCTTT
CDR3: CATSRDRGDEAFF

length: 15
J: TRBJ2-1
size: many
D: .
V: TRBV12-3/TRBV12-4
DNA: TGTGCCAGCAACGTCGACGGGAGCTCCTACAATGAGCAGTTCTTC
CDR3: CASNVDGSSYNEQFF

length: 14
J: TRBJ1-1
size: .
D: TRBD1
V: TRBV7-2
DNA: TGTGCCAGCAGCTCGCGACAGGGGAGGACTGAAGCTTTCTTT
CDR3: CASSSRQGRTEAFF

length: 15
J: TRBJ2-3
size: .
D: .
V: TRBV7-6
DNA: TGTGCCAGCAGCTTAATTGGCGGTTCCACAGATACGCAGTATTTT
CDR3: CASSLIGGSTDTQYF

length: 16
J: TRBJ2-6
size: few
D: .
V: TRBV15
DNA: TGTGCCACCAGCACTTTGGGGGTATCTGGGGCCAACGTCCTGACTTTC
CDR3: CATSTLGVSGANVLTF

length: 15
J: TRBJ2-7
size: few
D: .
V: TRBV20-1
DNA: TGCAGTGCTAGAGACCCGACAGGGCAAGCGGGCGAGCAGTACTTC
CDR3: CSARDPTGQAGEQYF

length: 14
J: TRBJ1-5
size: .
D: TRBD1
V: TRBV5-1
DNA: TGCGCCAGCAGCTCTGGACAGGGAGATCAGCCCCAGCATTTT
CDR3: CASSSGQGDQPQHF

length: 17
J: TRBJ2-1
size: .
D: .
V: TRBV12-5
DNA: TGTGCTAGTGGTTTGGCTGAGGGTTTAAATTGGCCCAATGAGCAGTTCTTC
CDR3: CASGLAEGLNWPNEQFF

length: 11
J: TRBJ1-6
size: few
D: .
V: TRBV2
DNA: TGTGCCAGCAACGGGCGTTCACCCCTCCACTTT
CDR3: CASNGRSPLHF

length: 15
J: TRBJ2-7
size: few
D: .
V: TRBV25-1
DNA: TGTGCCAGCAGTCCTACCTGGGACTCGAAATGGGGGCAGTACTTC
CDR3: CASSPTWDSKWGQYF

length: 22
J: TRBJ2-7
size: .
D: .
V: TRBV24-1
DNA: TGTGCCACCAGTGAACTCCGGCACGACATGGCCTCCGGACAGTCGGGACCTTACGAGCAGTACTTC
CDR3: CATSELRHDMASGQSGPYEQYF

length: 15
J: TRBJ2-5
size: few
D: .
V: TRBV5-1
DNA: TGCGCCAGCAGCTTGGACGGACAGCGCCAAGAGACCCAGTACTTC
CDR3: CASSLDGQRQETQYF